These 32 T cell receptor beta chains share one sample of origin, sequenced in a study of blood T cell repertoires in COVID-19. Only in-frame clones appear in the TCRdb table, and some are missing; sequencing was by immunoSEQ multiplex PCR. The sample lists 100,000 to 150,000 clones, around 81% seen once, with 3.5% to 4% in the top ten. Sequences were obtained from peripheral blood. These receptors all stem from a woman between 45 and 65 years old with acute or convalescent COVID-19.

The gene calls are TRBV6-2 or TRBV6-3 and TRBJ2-2, with a possible D match to TRBD1 (6 bases). The length of the CDR3 is 15 residues. V was pared by 5 bases and J by 5 bases, with 15 bases between. The germline V gene encodes CDR1 MNHEY and CDR2 SVGEGT. CDR3 DNA sequence: TGTGCCAGCAGTCTCACAGGGTTGGGAACCGGGGAGCTGTTTTTT. It yields the protein CASSLTGLGTGELFF.

This clone showed up just once. The V gene is TRBV6-1, the J gene TRBJ1-5, with D maybe TRBD1 (5 bases). V was trimmed by 3 bases and J by 0 bases, leaving 9 bases between them. Germline values: CDR1 MNHNS, CDR2 SASEGT. The CDR3 runs to 15 residues. In DNA, the CDR3 is TGTGCCAGCAGTGAGGAGACAGTTAGCAATCAGCCCCAGCATTTT. Protein: CASSEETVSNQPQHF.

CDR3 amino acids: CASSYSPDNEQFF. The CDR3 DNA reads as TGTGCCAGCAGTTACTCGCCGGACAATGAGCAGTTCTTC. V usage is TRBV2 and J usage is TRBJ2-1; D unresolved. Germline loops: CDR1 SNHLY, CDR2 FYNNEI. The CDR3 totals 13 residues. V was pared by 5 bases and J by 5 bases, with 10 bases between.

V and J are TRBV27 and TRBJ1-2, with D possibly matching TRBD1 (5 bases). The V gene's germline CDR1 is MNHEY and CDR2 SMNVEV (reference sequence). V lost 6 bases to trimming and J lost 3 bases, with 14 bases between them. The CDR3 length is 14 residues. CDR3 coding DNA: TGTGCCAGCAGCGACTCGGGGGGATACTATGGCTACACCTTC. Translation: CASSDSGGYYGYTF.

This clone was counted a few times. DNA for the CDR3: TGTGCCAGCAGTTTATCCTTACCGAGGACAGGGACTAACTATGGCTACACCTTC. Its translation is CASSLSLPRTGTNYGYTF. The rearrangement joins TRBV27 to TRBJ1-2, with 8 bases that match TRBD1. V shed 0 bases and J 0 bases; nucleotides not matched to a gene: 9. Germline-derived CDR1 and CDR2 are MNHEY and SMNVEV (reference sequence). This CDR3 is built from 18 residues.

V usage is TRBV5-4 and J usage is TRBJ2-3, with 8 bases that match TRBD1. The J segment lost 3 bases and the V segment lost 0 bases, leaving 6 bases of the junction unmatched. The CDR3 covers 16 residues. The germline CDR1 and CDR2 sequences are SGHNT and YYREEE (reference sequence). CDR3 protein: CASSLAGGYRTDTQYF. The CDR3 DNA reads TGTGCCAGCAGCTTGGCAGGGGGCTATCGTACAGATACGCAGTATTTT.

The chain employs TRBV5-6 and TRBJ2-5; 9 bases agree with TRBD2. V was pared by 4 bases and J by 7 bases, with 11 bases of the junction left unmatched. CDR3 length equals 15 residues. Germline loops: CDR1 SGHDT, CDR2 YYEEEE. CDR3 residues: CASSPLAGVPGTQYF. The DNA for the CDR3 is TGTGCCAGCAGCCCTTTAGCGGGGGTCCCGGGGACCCAGTACTTC.

This clone appeared once. V gene TRBV29-1 combines with J gene TRBJ1-5; D uncertain. The CDR3 is made up of 13 amino acids. Trimming took 0 bases from V and 6 from J, leaving 9 bases between them. Germline V gene data show CDR1 as SQVTM and CDR2 as ANQGSEA. The CDR3 region is CSVEEKLCQPQHF. CDR3 nucleotides: TGCAGCGTTGAAGAAAAACTCTGTCAGCCCCAGCATTTT.

The chain couples TRBV5-5 to TRBJ1-1; D is undetermined. Trimming removed 0 bases from V and 5 bases from J, with 11 bases in between. This CDR3 contains 14 residues. The germline gives CDR1 SGHKS, CDR2 YYEKEE (reference sequence). The DNA of the CDR3 is TGTGCCAGCAGCTTGGAGGGAGAGAGGACTGAAGCTTTCTTT. Residues: CASSLEGERTEAFF.

The chain recombines TRBV5-8 with TRBJ1-2; perhaps TRBD1 as D (5 bases). Per the germline V gene, CDR1 is SGHTS and CDR2 is YDEGEE. V was cut by 4 bases and J by 4 bases, with 11 bases left in between. This CDR3 spans 13 amino acids. The CDR3 is CASSPTDSYGYTF. The DNA of the CDR3 is TGTGCCAGCAGCCCTACCGACAGCTATGGCTACACCTTC.

This clone was seen just once. The chain couples TRBV19 to TRBJ2-3, with D possibly matching TRBD2 (5 bases). The CDR3 covers 17 residues. The germline V gene encodes CDR1 LNHDA and CDR2 SQIVND (reference sequence). Trimming removed 1 base at V and 1 base at J, with 15 bases between. In nucleotides, the CDR3 is TGTGCCAGTAGTATAGGGGTTGGCGGAGGCGGCACAGATACGCAGTATTTT. Protein product: CASSIGVGGGGTDTQYF.

The chain recombines TRBV5-1 with TRBJ2-1, with 10 bases that match TRBD2. Germline CDR1 reads SGHRS; CDR2 reads YFSETQ. The CDR3 covers 15 residues. The ends lost 5 bases at V and 2 bases at J; junction bases unmatched: 4. The CDR3 loop is CASRPTSGAYNEQFF. DNA of the CDR3: TGCGCCAGCAGGCCAACTAGCGGGGCCTACAATGAGCAGTTCTTC.

This chain connects TRBV5-6 to TRBJ2-2, with TRBD1 matching over 9 bases. Trimming cost V 4 bases and J 5 bases; bases outside gene matches: 15. The CDR3 length is 18 residues. Germline V gene data show CDR1 as SGHDT and CDR2 as YYEEEE. The CDR3 DNA sequence: TGTGCCAGCAGCCGTCGACAGGGGGGGACGTTTGGGACCGGGGAGCTGTTTTTT. Protein: CASSRRQGGTFGTGELFF.

This clone was picked up a small number of times. The V gene is TRBV18, the J gene TRBJ2-1; the D gene is possibly TRBD1 (6 bases). Germline assignment: CDR1 KGHSH and CDR2 LQKENI. This CDR3 is built from 15 residues. V lost 1 base, J lost 5 bases, and 12 bases lay in between. CDR3 coding DNA: TGTGCCAGCTCACCACTTGGGGGCGCGGACAATGAGCAGTTCTTC. It translates to CASSPLGGADNEQFF.

The chain is built from TRBV7-6 and TRBJ1-1; TRBD1 matches 8 bases. Germline values: CDR1 SGHVS, CDR2 FNYEAQ. Losses at the gene ends were 5 bases for V and 7 bases for J; bases not matched to a gene: 12. The CDR3 contains 15 residues. CDR3 sequence reads: CASSQRQGNYGEAFF. Here the CDR3 DNA reads TGTGCCAGCAGCCAGCGACAGGGGAATTATGGTGAAGCTTTCTTT.

This clone was observed many times. This chain links TRBV10-2 with TRBJ2-7; D might be TRBD1 (6 bases). The length of the CDR3 is 15 residues. Trimming pared 6 bases from V and 3 bases from J, leaving 18 bases between. Germline lookup yields CDR1 WSHSY and CDR2 SAAADI. DNA for the CDR3: TGCGCCAGCAGGGTTGGGACATCTGGGCGCTACGAGCAGTACTTC. It encodes CASRVGTSGRYEQYF.

This chain connects TRBV6-6 to TRBJ1-1; D gene ambiguous. This CDR3 contains 16 residues. V shed 6 bases and J shed 2 bases, with 19 bases lying between them. Germline V gene sequence: CDR1 MNHNY, CDR2 SVGAGI (reference sequence). The CDR3 sequence is CASSPDFLQVNTEAFF. CDR3 DNA: TGTGCCAGCAGCCCCGATTTTCTCCAGGTCAACACTGAAGCTTTCTTT.

V gene TRBV2 combines with J gene TRBJ1-5, with D uncertain. The V end lost 10 bases, the J end lost 7 bases, and 17 bases lay between the germline ends. Germline V gene data show CDR1 as SNHLY and CDR2 as FYNNEI. The CDR3 runs 13 residues. The CDR3 region is CATQWYFGQPQHF. The CDR3 region has the DNA TGTGCCACCCAATGGTACTTCGGGCAGCCCCAGCATTTT.

The chain is built from TRBV6-5 and TRBJ1-1; D perhaps matches TRBD1 (6 bases). The V gene lost 6 bases and the J gene lost 0 bases, with 11 bases spanning the gap. The CDR3 covers 14 residues. The germline CDR1 and CDR2 sequences are MNHEY and SVGAGI. CDR3 amino acids: CASRATGMNTEAFF. The CDR3 coding sequence is TGTGCCAGCAGAGCTACAGGGATGAACACTGAAGCTTTCTTT.

The rearrangement joins TRBV5-1 to TRBJ2-4, with 13 bases matching TRBD2. Unmatched junction bases numbered 7, after V lost 0 bases and J lost 7 bases. In germline, CDR1 is SGHRS, CDR2 YFSETQ. There are 17 residues in the CDR3. Here the CDR3 reads CASSLALAGGSLNIQYF. For the CDR3, the DNA is TGCGCCAGCAGCTTGGCACTAGCGGGAGGGTCTTTGAACATTCAGTACTTC.

This chain uses TRBV28 with TRBJ2-1; a weak D match, TRBD2 (5 bases). Trimming shortened V by 5 bases and J by 10 bases, and 9 bases separated the two germline ends. Looked up from germline, CDR1 is MDHEN and CDR2 is SYDVKM. The CDR3 sequence is 11 residues long. The DNA for the CDR3 is TGTGCCAGCAGTGCCGGGATAGAGCAGTTCTTC. Its translation is CASSAGIEQFF.

The chain uses TRBV3-1 (or the pseudogene TRBV3-2) and TRBJ2-1, with 11 bases matching TRBD2. The CDR3 has 15 amino acids. Looked up from germline, CDR1 is LGHDT and CDR2 is YNNKEL (reference sequence). V was clipped by 6 bases and J by 7 bases; unmatched bases: 8. CDR3 in amino acids: CASSPGSGRVNEQFF. The DNA for the CDR3 is TGTGCCAGCAGTCCGGGTAGCGGGAGGGTAAATGAGCAGTTCTTC.

The J gene is TRBJ1-1, the V gene TRBV2, with a possible D match to TRBD1 (6 bases). Germline assignment: CDR1 SNHLY and CDR2 FYNNEI. The V and J ends lost 7 bases and 7 bases respectively, with 13 bases between them. The CDR3 runs to 12 residues. The CDR3 DNA follows: TGTGCCAGCAAAATGGGGGCCCGTGAAGCTTTCTTT. Protein: CASKMGAREAFF.

This clone has more than one count but fewer than ten. This sequence joins TRBV12-5 and TRBJ1-2; D might be TRBD1 (6 bases). Germline CDR1 is LGHNT and CDR2 is FRNRAP. With 1 base removed from V and 8 bases from J, the gap between germline ends came to 20 bases. The CDR3 spans 16 residues. Here the CDR3 reads CASGLALTGTGWGYTF. The CDR3 nucleotides are TGTGCTAGTGGTTTGGCCCTCACAGGGACCGGGTGGGGCTACACCTTC.

This chain connects TRBV6-5 to TRBJ2-2, with D tentatively TRBD1 (5 bases). The V and J ends lost 10 bases and 7 bases respectively, with 16 bases between them. Germline loops: CDR1 MNHEY, CDR2 SVGAGI. The CDR3 length is 13 residues. The CDR3 DNA is TGTGCCACCCACCCCAGGGTCGGCGGGGAGCTGTTTTTT. Amino acids: CATHPRVGGELFF.

CDR3 nucleotide sequence: TGTGCCAGCTCACCACCCTCACTCGTCTATGGCTACACCTTC. The encoded protein is CASSPPSLVYGYTF. The chain has TRBV18 and TRBJ1-2; no clear D. This CDR3 has 14 amino acids. CDR1 is KGHSH, CDR2 LQKENI, per germline. With 0 bases removed from V and 4 bases from J, the gap between germline ends came to 9 bases.

V gene TRBV13 combines with J gene TRBJ2-5; TRBD2 aligns across 10 bases. The CDR3 runs 15 residues. With V trimmed by 5 bases and J by 7 bases, 10 bases remained unmatched. From germline, CDR1 is PRHDT and CDR2 FYEKMQ (reference sequence). CDR3 nucleotides: TGTGCCAGCAGCACTTCTAGCGGGGGTCCGGGGACCCAGTACTTC. This translates into CASSTSSGGPGTQYF.

This chain joins TRBV6-4 and TRBJ2-1, with TRBD2 matching 10 bases. CDR3 length: 15 amino acids. Losses at the gene ends were 5 bases for V and 7 bases for J; bases not matched to a gene: 8. The germline V gene has CDR1 MRHNA and CDR2 SNTAGT. The CDR3 coding sequence is TGTGCCAGCAGTCCTAGCGGGAGAGGTGTAAATGAGCAGTTCTTC. It codes for CASSPSGRGVNEQFF.

The chain links TRBV3-1 (or the pseudogene TRBV3-2) to TRBJ1-6; D is possibly TRBD1 (5 bases). CDR3 size: 14 residues. CDR1 is LGHDT and CDR2 is YNNKEL in the germline V gene (reference sequence). Trimming cost V 1 base and J 8 bases, with 9 bases left between them. This CDR3 reads CASSQAPGYSPLHF. CDR3 coding DNA: TGTGCCAGCAGCCAAGCCCCAGGGTATTCACCCCTCCACTTT.

CDR3 nucleotides: TGTGCCAGCAGCGAGGAGGGTAGCTATGGCTACACCTTC. Its translation is CASSEEGSYGYTF. The V gene is TRBV5-5, the J gene TRBJ1-2; D is ambiguous. CDR3 length equals 13 residues. CDR1 is SGHKS and CDR2 is YYEKEE in the germline V gene (reference sequence). V gave up 4 bases and J gave up 4 bases, with 11 bases separating them.

This clone was counted at least ten times. This CDR3 is CASFDRVDYGYTF. The CDR3 nucleotides are TGTGCCAGCTTTGACAGGGTGGACTATGGCTACACCTTC. The genes are TRBV28 and TRBJ1-2; 7 bases fit TRBD1. The V gene end was trimmed by 8 bases and the J gene end by 3 bases; junction bases not matched to a gene: 6. Per the germline V gene, CDR1 is MDHEN and CDR2 is SYDVKM. The CDR3 totals 13 residues.

The rearrangement links TRBV6-6 to TRBJ1-1; 7 nucleotides align to TRBD1. The CDR3 covers 14 residues. V was pared by 8 bases and J by 5 bases, with 11 bases of the junction left unmatched. Germline V lookup: CDR1 MNHNY, CDR2 SVGAGI (reference sequence). The DNA for the CDR3 is TGTGCCAGCGACCGAGGGGGCAGGTGGACTGAAGCTTTCTTT. This encodes CASDRGGRWTEAFF.